Following are 2 T cell receptor beta chains from one sample sequenced in a study of OX40 agonist ivuxolimab in advanced cancers. The repertoire was sequenced with immunoSEQ multiplex PCR; TCRdb's copy has only in-frame clones and lacks some. The sample holds about 89,000 clones; approximately 91% are singletons and the top ten take approximately 0.7%. The sample here was CD4+ or CD8+ T cells sorted from blood, taken in a trial of the OX40 agonist ivuxolimab. The receptors shown here come from an adult with an advanced solid tumor such as melanoma, head and neck, liver or kidney cancer.

The J gene is TRBJ1-6, the V gene TRBV18; D possibly corresponds to TRBD1 (5 bases). The germline V gene encodes CDR1 KGHSH and CDR2 LQKENI. The CDR3 runs 13 residues. V shed 6 bases and J shed 8 bases, with 11 bases lying between them. The CDR3 is CASSQGRDSPLHF. The CDR3 DNA reads TGTGCCAGCTCTCAGGGACGGGATTCACCCCTCCACTTT.

The rearrangement joins TRBV5-1 to TRBJ2-1; D is possibly TRBD1 (6 bases). Germline CDR1 SGHRS, CDR2 YFSETQ. V lost 5 bases and J lost 2, with 14 bases in between. This CDR3 has 15 residues. CDR3 in amino acids: CASSPYGDTYNEQFF. CDR3 nucleotide sequence: TGCGCCAGCAGTCCTTATGGGGACACCTACAATGAGCAGTTCTTC.